These 9 T cell receptor beta chains came from one sample sequenced in a study of blood T cell repertoires in COVID-19 (dated by TCRdb to between 2020 and 2021). Receptor libraries were prepared by the immunoSEQ multiplex PCR assay. Drawn from immuneACCESS, this table holds only the in-frame rearrangements with V and J called that TCRdb kept. Clones are partly lost; checked studies trace under half to an unresolved V gene and leave the rest unexplained. The sample profile shows about 74,000 clones; about 90% of them were found once. Jointly, the top ten make up approximately 1.9% of the sample. Sequences were obtained from peripheral blood. These receptor sequences come from a woman at least 80 years old with active or convalescent COVID-19.

This clone showed up just once. The V and J genes are TRBV25-1 and TRBJ1-1, with 9 bases identical to TRBD1. Per germline, CDR1 MGHDK and CDR2 SYGVNS. The CDR3 loop spans 16 amino acids. After removal of 7 bases from V and 3 bases from J, the junction contained 12 bases not matched to a gene. The CDR3 DNA sequence: TGTGCCAGCACCAAGACTACAGGGGGCTTGCACACTGAAGCTTTCTTT. This gives the protein CASTKTTGGLHTEAFF.

This clone was counted once. The V gene is TRBV2, the J gene TRBJ1-1; 7 bases match TRBD1. The CDR3 covers 16 residues. With V trimmed by 4 bases and J by 0 bases, 8 bases remained unmatched. The V gene's germline CDR1 is SNHLY and CDR2 FYNNEI. The CDR3 here is CASSGSTGPLNTEAFF. CDR3 sequence (DNA): TGTGCCAGCAGTGGATCGACAGGGCCTTTGAACACTGAAGCTTTCTTT.

The gene calls are TRBV27 and TRBJ2-7; the match to TRBD1 covers 7 bases. CDR1 is MNHEY and CDR2 is SMNVEV in the germline V gene (reference sequence). Losses at the gene ends were 8 bases for V and 7 bases for J; bases not matched to a gene: 8. CDR3 size: 12 residues. This CDR3 reads CASSTGHQEQYF. In DNA, the CDR3 is TGTGCCAGCTCGACAGGGCACCAGGAGCAGTACTTC.

V and J are TRBV19 and TRBJ1-4; no reliable D call. Germline assignment: CDR1 LNHDA and CDR2 SQIVND (reference sequence). The length of the CDR3 is 14 residues. Trimming took off 7 bases at V and 2 bases at J, with 11 bases between the two ends. CDR3 nucleotides: TGTGCCAGTAACCAGCCGGGGACTAATGAAAAACTGTTTTTT. Translation gives CASNQPGTNEKLFF. Based on the CDR3 plus reference TRBV19 and TRBJ1-4, the full variable domain is DGGITQSPKYLFRKEGQNVTLSCEQNLNHDAMYWYRQDPGQGLRLIYYSQIVNDFQKGDIAEGYSVSREKKESFPLTVTSAQKNPTAFYLCASNQPGTNEKLFFGSGTQLSVL.

This clone turned up a few times. It is likely a read error, because the conserved phenylalanine at the end of the CDR3 is missing. No DNA is shown, since the ends of the CDR3 on it are uncertain; the CDR3 is the one TCRdb lists. The rearrangement links TRBV20-1 to TRBJ1-1; the listed D gene, TRBD1, was not tested against the DNA. The CDR3 sequence runs 10 residues, both termini included. Germline lookup yields CDR1 DFQATT and CDR2 SNEGSKA (reference sequence). The chain's CDR3 is CSAPGQGSVG.

The chain recombines TRBV3-1 (or the pseudogene TRBV3-2) with TRBJ2-7; 10 bases match TRBD1. CDR1 and CDR2 (germline): LGHDT, YNNKEL (reference sequence). V shed 4 bases and J 3 bases; nucleotides not matched to a gene: 6. The CDR3 has 15 amino acids. CDR3 bases: TGTGCCAGCAGCCCCCGGGACAGGGGTGTCTACGAGCAGTACTTC. It yields the protein CASSPRDRGVYEQYF.

This clone was seen once. V gene TRBV6-5 combines with J gene TRBJ2-3; 7 positions match TRBD1. V shed 7 bases, J shed 4 bases, and the junction held 5 bases outside the gene matches. The CDR3 contains 13 residues. CDR1 MNHEY and CDR2 SVGAGI come from the germline V gene. CDR3 loop: CASKRTGADTQYF. For the CDR3, the DNA is TGTGCCAGCAAGAGGACAGGTGCAGATACGCAGTATTTT.

The chain uses TRBV27 and TRBJ2-3; D may be TRBD2 (5 bases). The V and J ends lost 6 bases and 7 bases respectively, with 14 bases between them. Germline V gene sequence: CDR1 MNHEY, CDR2 SMNVEV (reference sequence). The CDR3 is 13 residues long. In DNA form, the CDR3 reads TGTGCCAGCAGCCCTCAATTAGCGAATACGCAGTATTTT. Encoded protein: CASSPQLANTQYF.

J is TRBJ2-3 and V is TRBV7-2; 12 bases are a match to TRBD2. V lost 6 bases to trimming and J lost 4 bases; unmatched junction nucleotides: 11. The CDR3 contains 17 residues. Germline CDR1 SGHTA, CDR2 FQGNSA. CDR3 DNA: TGTGCCAGCAGTTTTACTCGGACTAGCGGGGACCCAGATACGCAGTATTTT. Residues: CASSFTRTSGDPDTQYF.